The 14 T cell receptor beta chains below were found in one sample sequenced in a study of somatic mutations in cytotoxic T cells in rheumatoid arthritis. Here immunoSEQ multiplex PCR was the method, and the copy in TCRdb shows in-frame clones only, minus some. The data show tens of thousands of clones, with roughly four fifths seen just once and approximately 14% held by the top ten. Sequencing was performed on CD8+ T cells sorted from blood. The receptors were sampled from an adult with rheumatoid arthritis.

This clone appeared a few times. This sequence joins TRBV7-9 and TRBJ2-7; the D gene is possibly TRBD1 (5 bases). The V gene lost 4 bases and the J gene lost 1 base, with 11 bases spanning the gap. Germline CDR1 SEHNR, CDR2 FQNEAQ (reference sequence). The CDR3 has 14 amino acids. The DNA for the CDR3 is TGTGCCAGCAGCTCCCCGGACACGTCCTACGAGCAGTACGTC. This sequence encodes CASSSPDTSYEQYV.

The genes are TRBV6-6 and TRBJ1-5; no clear D gene. V lost 5 bases and J lost 3, with 8 bases in between. Per germline, CDR1 MNHNY and CDR2 SVGAGI (reference sequence). This CDR3 spans 13 amino acids. The CDR3 DNA sequence: TGTGCCAGCAGTATAACGTTCAATCAGCCCCAGCATTTT. It yields the protein CASSITFNQPQHF.

J is TRBJ1-1 and V is TRBV19; D possibly corresponds to TRBD1 (6 bases). The V and J ends lost 5 bases and 0 bases respectively, with 10 bases between them. Germline CDR1 is LNHDA and CDR2 is SQIVND (reference sequence). This CDR3 has 14 residues. Here the CDR3 reads CASSGDRMNTEAFF. In DNA form, the CDR3 reads TGTGCCAGTAGTGGTGACAGGATGAACACTGAAGCTTTCTTT.

The rearrangement uses TRBV11-2 and TRBJ2-1; TRBD2 agrees at 9 bases. Germline loops: CDR1 SGHAT, CDR2 FQNNGV. This CDR3 has 16 residues. V dropped 3 bases and J dropped 7; count of bases not matched to a gene: 10. CDR3 bases: TGTGCCAGCAGCTTGGGGCGGGAGGGCCCTTGGAATGAGCAGTTCTTC. Its protein product is CASSLGREGPWNEQFF.

This sequence joins TRBV27 and TRBJ1-2; no definite D call. This CDR3 contains 11 residues. CDR1 is MNHEY, CDR2 SMNVEV, per germline (reference sequence). Trimming shortened V by 6 bases and J by 4 bases, and 6 bases separated the two germline ends. The DNA of the CDR3 is TGTGCCAGCAGCGACGGCTATGGCTACACCTTC. Its translation is CASSDGYGYTF.

The rearrangement links TRBV7-2 to TRBJ1-6; 9 nucleotides line up with TRBD1. CDR1 and CDR2 from the germline V gene are SGHTA and FQGNSA. Trimming removed 5 bases from V and 9 bases from J; junction bases left unmatched: 8. The length of the CDR3 is 15 residues. CDR3 sequence (DNA): TGTGCCAGCAGCACTGAACAGGGGGCAGGTTCACCCCTCCACTTT. Translating gives CASSTEQGAGSPLHF.

The V and J genes are TRBV6-1 and TRBJ2-7, with TRBD1 matching over 7 bases. Per the germline V gene, CDR1 is MNHNS and CDR2 is SASEGT. The CDR3 length is 15 residues. Germline trimming cut 5 bases from V and 2 bases from J; bases unmatched to any gene: 9. The CDR3 is CASSLFRDRAYEQYV. CDR3 in DNA: TGTGCCAGCAGTCTGTTTAGGGACAGAGCCTACGAGCAGTACGTC.

This clone appeared a single time. The V and J genes are TRBV7-2 and TRBJ2-7; possibly TRBD2 for D (7 bases). Looked up from germline, CDR1 is SGHTA and CDR2 is FQGNSA. The CDR3 extends over 14 amino acids. V gave up 3 bases and J gave up 2 bases, with 11 bases separating them. As DNA, the CDR3 is TGTGCCAGCAGCTTGGGGGGGCGGACCTACGAGCAGTACTTC. Its protein is CASSLGGRTYEQYF.

The V gene is TRBV5-1, the J gene TRBJ2-7; D may be TRBD1 (5 bases). Germline lookup yields CDR1 SGHRS and CDR2 YFSETQ. This CDR3 is built from 12 residues. V lost 5 bases and J 3 bases, leaving 9 bases between the germline ends. CDR3 region: CASSTTDYEQYF. In DNA form, the CDR3 reads TGCGCCAGCAGTACGACAGACTACGAGCAGTACTTC. Complete variable domain (other parts from reference TRBV5-1 and TRBJ2-7): KAGVTQTPRYLIKTRGQQVTLSCSPISGHRSVSWYQQTPGQGLQFLFEYFSETQRNKGNFPGRFSGRQFSNSRSEMNVSTLELGDSALYLCASSTTDYEQYFGPGTRLTVT.

This clone has just one count. The V and J genes are TRBV15 and TRBJ1-2, with D possibly being TRBD1 (5 bases). Trimming took off 0 bases at V and 5 bases at J, with 13 bases between the two ends. This CDR3 has 15 residues. Germline CDR1 LNHNV, CDR2 YYDKDF (reference sequence). The CDR3 loop reads CATSREGGTRYGYTF. The CDR3 region has the DNA TGTGCCACCAGCAGAGAGGGAGGGACCCGATATGGCTACACCTTC.

V and J are TRBV9 and TRBJ2-2; D perhaps matches TRBD2 (6 bases). This CDR3 is built from 17 residues. The V gene's germline CDR1 is SGDLS and CDR2 YYNGEE. V was pared by 0 bases and J by 4 bases, with 16 bases between. The CDR3 DNA reads TGTGCCAGCAGCGTAGCCGGGACTGCTCGCGCCACCGGGGAGCTGTTTTTT. Residues: CASSVAGTARATGELFF.

This clone was observed a handful of times. J is TRBJ2-7 and V is TRBV29-1, with D possibly called TRBD1 or TRBD2 (5 bases each). The V gene lost 6 bases and the J gene lost 6 bases, with 15 bases spanning the gap. The CDR3 spans 12 residues. Germline V lookup: CDR1 SQVTM, CDR2 ANQGSEA. The CDR3 here is CSVTGTDGEQYV. The CDR3, as DNA: TGCAGCGTCACTGGGACGGACGGCGAGCAGTACGTC.

V gene TRBV21-1 combines with J gene TRBJ2-5; TRBD2, the D gene given by the table, was not confirmed from the DNA. TRBV21-1 is deemed a pseudogene. CDR3 size: 11 residues. The DNA of the CDR3 is TGTGCCAGCATCTCTGCCGGGACCCAGTACTTC. It is translated as CASISAGTQYF.

The genes are TRBV27 and TRBJ2-2, with D possibly being TRBD2 (6 bases). This CDR3 comprises 12 residues. Germline CDR1 reads MNHEY; CDR2 reads SMNVEV (reference sequence). Trimming removed 11 bases at V and 1 base at J, with 8 bases between. The CDR3 DNA follows: TGTGCCGCCGGGAGGAACACCGGGGAGCTGTTTTTT. The encoded protein is CAAGRNTGELFF.